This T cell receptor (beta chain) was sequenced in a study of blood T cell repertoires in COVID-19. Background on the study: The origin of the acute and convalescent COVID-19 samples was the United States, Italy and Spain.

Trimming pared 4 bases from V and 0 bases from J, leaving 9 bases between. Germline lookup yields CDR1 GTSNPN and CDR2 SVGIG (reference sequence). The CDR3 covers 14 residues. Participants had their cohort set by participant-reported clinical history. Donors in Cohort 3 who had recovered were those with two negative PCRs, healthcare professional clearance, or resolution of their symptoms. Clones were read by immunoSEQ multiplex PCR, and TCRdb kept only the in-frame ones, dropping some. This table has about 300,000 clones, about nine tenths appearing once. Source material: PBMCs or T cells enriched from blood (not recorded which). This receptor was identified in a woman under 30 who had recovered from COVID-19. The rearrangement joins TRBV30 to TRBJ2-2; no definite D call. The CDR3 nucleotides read TGTGCCTGGACGCCGGGTACGAACACCGGGGAGCTGTTTTTT. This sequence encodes CAWTPGTNTGELFF.